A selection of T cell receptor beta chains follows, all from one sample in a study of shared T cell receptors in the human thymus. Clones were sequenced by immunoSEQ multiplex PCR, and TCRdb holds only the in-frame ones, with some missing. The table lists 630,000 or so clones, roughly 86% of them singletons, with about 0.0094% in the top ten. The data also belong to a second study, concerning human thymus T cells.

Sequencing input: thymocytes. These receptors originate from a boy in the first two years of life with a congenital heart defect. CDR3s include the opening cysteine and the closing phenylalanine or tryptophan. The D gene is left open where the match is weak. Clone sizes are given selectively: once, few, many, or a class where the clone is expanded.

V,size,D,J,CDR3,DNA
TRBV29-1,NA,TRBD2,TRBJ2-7,CSGPNGTGTSGRPYEQYF,TGCAGCGGCCCGAACGGGACGGGGACTAGCGGGAGGCCCTACGAGCAGTACTTC
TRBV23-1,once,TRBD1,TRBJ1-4,CASSQATNRGREKLFF,TGCGCCAGCAGTCAAGCTACAAACAGGGGGCGTGAAAAACTGTTTTTT
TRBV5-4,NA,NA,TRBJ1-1,CASSHGGAGNTEAFF,TGTGCCAGCAGCCATGGGGGGGCCGGGAACACTGAAGCTTTCTTT
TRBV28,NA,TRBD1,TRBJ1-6,CASRGQQNSPLHF,TGTGCCAGCAGGGGACAGCAAAATTCACCCCTCCACTTT
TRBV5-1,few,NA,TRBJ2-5,CASSLAGRGNQETQYF,TGCGCCAGCAGCTTGGCGGGGCGGGGCAACCAAGAGACCCAGTACTTC
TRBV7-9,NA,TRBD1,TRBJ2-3,CASSFNRGFAGTDTQYF,TGTGCCAGCAGCTTTAACAGGGGGTTCGCGGGCACAGATACGCAGTATTTT
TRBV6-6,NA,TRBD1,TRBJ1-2,CASSKTGDRGYTF,TGTGCCAGCAGCAAAACAGGGGATAGGGGCTACACCTTC
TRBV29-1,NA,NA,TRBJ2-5,CSVEVLIQETQYF,TGCAGCGTTGAGGTCCTAATCCAAGAGACCCAGTACTTC
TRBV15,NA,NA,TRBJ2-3,CATSTLEGPRATDTQYF,TGTGCCACCAGCACTCTAGAGGGCCCACGGGCCACAGATACGCAGTATTTT
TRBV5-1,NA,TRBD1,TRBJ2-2,CASRLLLIYGDRENLPGELFF,TGCGCCAGCAGGTTGCTTTTGATCTACGGGGACAGGGAAAATCTTCCCGGGGAGCTGTTTTTT
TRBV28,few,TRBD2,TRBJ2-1,CASSPSLAGARWNEQFF,TGTGCCAGCAGTCCCAGCTTGGCGGGAGCTAGGTGGAATGAGCAGTTCTTC